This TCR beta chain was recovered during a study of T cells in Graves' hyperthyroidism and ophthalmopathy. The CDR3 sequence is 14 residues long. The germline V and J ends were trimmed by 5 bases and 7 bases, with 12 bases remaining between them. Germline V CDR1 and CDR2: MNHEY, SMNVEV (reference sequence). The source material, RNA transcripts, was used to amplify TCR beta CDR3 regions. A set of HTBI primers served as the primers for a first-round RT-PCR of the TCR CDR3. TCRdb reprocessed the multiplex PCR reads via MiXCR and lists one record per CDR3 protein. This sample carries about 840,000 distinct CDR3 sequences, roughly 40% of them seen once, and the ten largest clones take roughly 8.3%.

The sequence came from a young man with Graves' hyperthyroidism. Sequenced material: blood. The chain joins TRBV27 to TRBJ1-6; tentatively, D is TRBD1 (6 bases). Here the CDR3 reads CASSPDGQNSPLHF. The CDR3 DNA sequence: TGTGCCAGCAGTCCCGACGGACAGAATTCACCCCTCCACTTT.